Below, one TCR beta chain is given with its context. Its matching antigen is unknown. This sample is part of a study of T cell repertoires in cytomegalovirus infection. Losses at the gene ends were 5 bases for V and 7 bases for J; bases not matched to a gene: 3. The CDR3 has 13 amino acids. The germline V gene encodes CDR1 SEHNR and CDR2 FQNEAQ (reference sequence). One entry per CDR3 protein results from TCRdb running MiXCR on the reads. The sample consists of fewer than 1,000,000 distinct CDR3 sequences, approximately 33% of them appearing once. This sequence originates from a human donor in good health (CMV status not recorded). Some clones in this sample may be carry-over from other donors' samples. This specimen was cultured CD8+ T cells from PBMCs, taken from culture after CMV antigen stimulation. V gene TRBV7-9 combines with J gene TRBJ1-4; 8 bases line up with TRBD1. CDR3 bases: TGTGCCAGCAGCGACAGGGGAGGTGAAAAACTGTTTTTT. Its translation is CASSDRGGEKLFF.